A selection of T cell receptor beta chains follows, all from one sample in a study of cytomegalovirus exposure and HLA in healthy donors. The method was immunoSEQ multiplex PCR; TCRdb's version includes in-frame clones alone and lacks a portion of them. The data hold 75,000 to 95,000 clones, with 75% to 90% observed a single time. The sequenced sample was PBMCs. The receptors derive from a man between 18 and 29 years old in good health and CMV-seronegative. The CDR3 runs from the conserved cysteine through the conserved F or W. A D gene is named only where the DNA matches it firmly. A clone size is listed for some rows: how often the clone was seen (once, few, many), or a class if it is expanded.

size	J	D	length	V	CDR3	DNA
-	TRBJ2-3	TRBD1	15	TRBV2	CASSEDRGSADTQYF	TGTGCCAGCAGTGAAGACAGGGGGAGCGCAGATACGCAGTATTTT
-	TRBJ2-1	TRBD1	16	TRBV5-1	CASSPAGTGLYNEQFF	TGCGCCAGCAGCCCAGCCGGGACAGGGCTCTACAATGAGCAGTTCTTC
-	TRBJ1-1	TRBD1	15	TRBV6-1	CASSEGPGGNTEAFF	TGTGCCAGCAGTGAAGGTCCAGGGGGCAACACTGAAGCTTTCTTT
-	TRBJ2-7	TRBD2	15	TRBV5-6	CASSLLSGGTYEQYF	TGTGCCAGCAGCTTGCTCAGCGGGGGGACCTACGAGCAGTACTTC
-	TRBJ2-7	TRBD1	17	TRBV5-4	CASSPRQGAVRLYEQYF	TGTGCCAGCAGCCCTCGACAGGGGGCGGTCCGTTTATACGAGCAGTACTTC
once	TRBJ2-1	-	15	TRBV5-1	CASSPAGASYNEQFF	TGCGCCAGCAGCCCAGCGGGTGCCTCCTACAATGAGCAGTTCTTC
once	TRBJ1-3	-	16	TRBV25-1	CARGAGRGARGNTIYF	TGTGCCAGGGGAGCGGGTCGCGGGGCACGAGGAAACACCATATATTTT
-	TRBJ1-1	-	15	TRBV28	CASSYVTVMNTEAFF	TGTGCCAGCAGTTACGTGACAGTTATGAACACTGAAGCTTTCTTT
-	TRBJ2-1	-	16	TRBV2	CASSELPTRSYNEQFF	TGTGCCAGCAGTGAACTCCCGACAAGATCCTACAATGAGCAGTTCTTC
-	TRBJ1-4	-	15	TRBV6-6	CASSYGGGPAEKLFF	TGTGCCAGCAGTTACGGTGGGGGCCCCGCTGAAAAACTGTTTTTT
-	TRBJ2-3	-	15	TRBV5-6	CASSLQGPYSDTQYF	TGTGCCAGCAGCCTACAGGGTCCCTACTCAGATACGCAGTATTTT
-	TRBJ2-5	TRBD2	13	TRBV28	CASSFGTKEAQYF	TGTGCCAGCAGTTTTGGGACTAAGGAGGCCCAGTACTTC
-	TRBJ1-5	-	15	TRBV4-2	CASSQDGQPNQPQHF	TGTGCCAGCAGCCAGGATGGACAGCCCAATCAGCCCCAGCATTTT
once	TRBJ2-7	TRBD2	21	TRBV28	CASSLYFGLAGVKSHSYEQYF	TGTGCCAGCAGTTTATATTTCGGACTAGCGGGAGTTAAATCCCATTCCTACGAGCAGTACTTC
-	TRBJ1-4	-	16	TRBV7-9	CASSLEAGGDNEKLFF	TGTGCCAGCAGCTTAGAAGCGGGGGGCGATAATGAAAAACTGTTTTTT
-	TRBJ1-1	-	15	TRBV18	CASSPGQTMNTEAFF	TGTGCCAGCTCACCCGGACAGACCATGAACACTGAAGCTTTCTTT
-	TRBJ2-1	-	14	TRBV19	CASRDRERHNEQFF	TGTGCCAGTCGAGACCGGGAGCGTCACAATGAGCAGTTCTTC
-	TRBJ2-1	TRBD2	15	TRBV7-3	CASSHSGSSYNEQFF	TGTGCCAGCAGCCATAGCGGGAGCTCCTACAATGAGCAGTTCTTC
-	TRBJ2-1	TRBD1	18	TRBV27	CASSFFPPTGWRYNEQFF	TGTGCCAGCAGTTTTTTCCCGCCGACAGGGTGGAGATACAATGAGCAGTTCTTC
-	TRBJ1-1	-	16	TRBV5-1	CASSYDTGVLTFKAFF	TGCGCCAGCAGCTATGACACCGGCGTACTTACGTTCAAAGCTTTCTTT
-	TRBJ2-7	-	15	TRBV6-5	CASSYMGASDVEQYF	TGTGCCAGCAGTTACATGGGGGCTTCTGATGTCGAGCAGTACTTC
-	TRBJ2-4	-	18	TRBV5-6	CASSLAAEGGEAKNIQYF	TGTGCCAGCAGCTTGGCGGCTGAGGGGGGGGAAGCCAAAAACATTCAGTACTTC